The 15 T cell receptor beta chains in this list originate from one sample, sequenced in a study of cytomegalovirus exposure and HLA in healthy donors. The PCR was carried out with 60 Vbeta primers and 13 Jbeta primers. Repertoires were generated with immunoSEQ multiplex PCR, while TCRdb's copy carries only in-frame clones and drops some. The sample lists 200,000 to 300,000 clones, around 80% seen once, with roughly 0.45% in the top ten. The sequencing input was PBMCs. The source is a boy aged 10-17 years in good health and CMV-seronegative.

This clone came up a few times. This rearrangement joins TRBV27 to TRBJ1-1; D unclear. The CDR3 is 11 residues long. V lost 3 bases and J lost 6, with 5 bases in between. Germline CDR1 and CDR2: MNHEY and SMNVEV (reference sequence). In nucleotides, the CDR3 is TGTGCCAGCAGTTTGGGCGCTGAAGCTTTCTTT. Translation: CASSLGAEAFF.

This clone showed up just a few times. The chain carries TRBV6-6 and TRBJ2-7; D perhaps matches TRBD1 (5 bases). V was pared by 7 bases and J by 2 bases, with 18 bases between. This CDR3 is 15 amino acids long. Germline CDR1 and CDR2: MNHNY and SVGAGI (reference sequence). CDR3 nucleotide sequence: TGTGCCAGCAACCCGCGCCAGGACACCCCCTACGAGCAGTACTTC. Protein: CASNPRQDTPYEQYF.

This clone appeared once. This chain uses TRBV13 with TRBJ2-7; 7 bases match TRBD1. Germline V CDR1 and CDR2: PRHDT, FYEKMQ (reference sequence). The CDR3 covers 13 residues. V lost 5 bases and J lost 2; bases outside the gene matches: 3. This chain's CDR3 is CASSPDRAYEQYF. Written as DNA, the CDR3 is TGTGCCAGCAGCCCAGACAGGGCCTACGAGCAGTACTTC. Full variable domain (rest looked up from reference TRBV13 and TRBJ2-7): AAGVIQSPRHLIKEKRETATLKCYPIPRHDTVYWYQQGPGQDPQFLISFYEKMQSDKGSIPDRFSAQQFSDYHSELNMSSLELGDSALYFCASSPDRAYEQYFGPGTRLTVT.

The chain joins TRBV11-2 to TRBJ2-2; 13 nucleotides line up with TRBD2. The CDR3 loop spans 16 amino acids. The germline V gene has CDR1 SGHAT and CDR2 FQNNGV. With V trimmed by 2 bases and J by 7 bases, 4 bases remained unmatched. The CDR3 here is CASSLTSGRAGGELFF. CDR3 DNA: TGTGCCAGCAGCTTAACTAGCGGGAGGGCCGGCGGGGAGCTGTTTTTT.

The V call is TRBV6-1, the J call TRBJ2-5; TRBD2 is a possible D gene (7 bases). This CDR3 has 15 amino acids. CDR1 is MNHNS and CDR2 is SASEGT in the germline V gene. V was cut by 6 bases and J by 5 bases, with 19 bases left in between. DNA for the CDR3: TGTGCCAGCAGCCGAAGGCGGGCGGGGGCTGAGACCCAGTACTTC. This sequence encodes CASSRRRAGAETQYF.

V is TRBV7-9 and J is TRBJ2-3; 7 nucleotides line up with TRBD1. The V gene's germline CDR1 is SEHNR and CDR2 FQNEAQ (reference sequence). The length of the CDR3 is 16 residues. Trimming took 3 bases from V and 2 from J; bases not matched to a gene: 8. The CDR3 reads CASSFLGQDLTDTQYF. CDR3 DNA: TGTGCCAGCAGCTTCCTCGGACAGGACCTCACAGATACGCAGTATTTT.

J is TRBJ1-4 and V is TRBV6-5; D gene uncertain. The CDR3 consists of 12 residues. Trimming stripped 4 bases from V and 7 bases from J, with 7 bases between. Germline loops: CDR1 MNHEY, CDR2 SVGAGI. The DNA for the CDR3 is TGTGCCAGCAGTTCCTCGAGTGAAAAACTGTTTTTT. Its protein is CASSSSSEKLFF.

The genes are TRBV6-1 and TRBJ2-7; 7 nucleotides match TRBD1. The V gene end was trimmed by 6 bases and the J gene end by 6 bases; junction bases not matched to a gene: 11. The germline gives CDR1 MNHNS, CDR2 SASEGT. This CDR3 has 14 residues. This CDR3 is CASSIDRVSCEQYF. The CDR3 DNA is TGTGCCAGCAGCATCGACAGGGTATCGTGCGAGCAGTACTTC.

This clone was seen more than once but under ten times. The rearrangement joins TRBV10-3 to TRBJ1-1; tentative D call: TRBD1 (6 bases). The germline V gene has CDR1 ENHRY and CDR2 SYGVKD. Trimming removed 7 bases at V and 0 bases at J, with 15 bases between. The CDR3 is 15 amino acids. The CDR3, as DNA: TGTGCCATCAAGGAGTCCGCAGGGGTGAACACTGAAGCTTTCTTT. Residues: CAIKESAGVNTEAFF.

This clone was counted a single time. The rearrangement uses TRBV19 and TRBJ1-1; 8 positions match TRBD1. There are 14 residues in the CDR3. CDR1 LNHDA and CDR2 SQIVND come from the germline V gene (reference sequence). Trimming took 4 bases from V and 12 from J; bases not matched to a gene: 13. CDR3 sequence (DNA): TGTGCCAGTAGTACCCCCGACAGGGGAAGGGTGACTTTCTTT. Its translation: CASSTPDRGRVTFF. The complete variable domain, with remaining parts taken from reference TRBV19 and TRBJ1-1, reads DGGITQSPKYLFRKEGQNVTLSCEQNLNHDAMYWYRQDPGQGLRLIYYSQIVNDFQKGDIAEGYSVSREKKESFPLTVTSAQKNPTAFYLCASSTPDRGRVTFFGQGTRLTVV.

The chain combines TRBV6-5 with TRBJ2-2; 9 nucleotides agree with TRBD1. The CDR3 runs to 15 residues. With V trimmed by 6 bases and J by 7 bases, 9 bases remained unmatched. CDR1 MNHEY and CDR2 SVGAGI come from the germline V gene. The CDR3 DNA is TGTGCCAGCAGGGGGACAGGGTTTCGTGGCGGGGAGCTGTTTTTT. Protein: CASRGTGFRGGELFF.

The chain joins TRBV19 to TRBJ1-1; D gene unclear. The V and J ends lost 3 bases and 3 bases respectively, with 11 bases between them. Germline V CDR1 and CDR2: LNHDA, SQIVND (reference sequence). CDR3 length: 14 residues. CDR3 loop: CASSIDGEHTEAFF. In nucleotides, the CDR3 is TGTGCCAGTAGTATTGACGGGGAGCACACTGAAGCTTTCTTT.

The genes are TRBV5-1 and TRBJ1-6; unclear D gene. Germline CDR1 reads SGHRS; CDR2 reads YFSETQ. V was trimmed by 0 bases and J by 3 bases, leaving 10 bases between them. The CDR3 consists of 16 residues. The CDR3 region has the DNA TGCGCCAGCAGCTTGGGTGGCAGAAACTATAATTCACCCCTCCACTTT. This sequence encodes CASSLGGRNYNSPLHF.

The rearrangement links TRBV30 to TRBJ1-5; D perhaps matches TRBD1 (6 bases). Trimming pared 1 base from V and 0 bases from J, leaving 10 bases between. This CDR3 comprises 15 residues. Germline CDR1 GTSNPN, CDR2 SVGIG (reference sequence). Written as DNA, the CDR3 is TGTGCCTGGAGTGAGGGGGACTATAGCAATCAGCCCCAGCATTTT. This encodes CAWSEGDYSNQPQHF.

The V and J genes are TRBV27 and TRBJ2-7; the match to TRBD2 covers 12 bases. In germline, CDR1 is MNHEY, CDR2 SMNVEV (reference sequence). This CDR3 has 12 amino acids. V shed 5 bases, J shed 13 bases, and the junction held 6 bases outside the gene matches. CDR3 nucleotide sequence: TGTGCCAGCAGTCGGACTAGCGGGAACCAATACTTC. The encoded protein is CASSRTSGNQYF.